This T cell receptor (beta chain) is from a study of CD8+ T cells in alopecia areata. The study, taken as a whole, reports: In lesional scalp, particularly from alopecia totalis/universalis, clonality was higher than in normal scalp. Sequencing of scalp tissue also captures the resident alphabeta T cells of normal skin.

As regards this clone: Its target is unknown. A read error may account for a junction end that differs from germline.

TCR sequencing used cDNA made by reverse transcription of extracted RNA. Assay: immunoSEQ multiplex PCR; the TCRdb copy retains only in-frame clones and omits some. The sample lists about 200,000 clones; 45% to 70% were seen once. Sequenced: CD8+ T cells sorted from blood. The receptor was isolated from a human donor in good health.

The DNA for the CDR3 is TGTGCCAGCAATGAAGTATCCCCCACAGGCACTGAAGCTTTCTTT. Translating it yields CASNEVSPTGTEAFF. This chain uses TRBV2 with TRBJ1-1; the D gene is possibly TRBD1 (5 bases). Germline V gene sequence: CDR1 SNHLY, CDR2 FYNNEI. The CDR3 loop spans 15 amino acids.